This T cell receptor (beta chain) was recorded in a study of T cells after posttransplantation cyclophosphamide. Study-wide findings and caveats: TRB overlap between skin or GI tissue T cells and blood was limited. Recipient CMV seropositivity and CMV reactivation strongly tracked TRB clonality.

Method: immunoSEQ multiplex PCR; TCRdb's copy keeps in-frame clones and lacks some. This table holds about 50,000 clones, 90% to 95% found once. The related graft donor's blood sample was taken on the day of bone marrow donation. Trimming pared 3 bases from V and 7 bases from J, leaving 14 bases between. Germline V CDR1 and CDR2: SGDLS, YYNGEE. The CDR3 has 14 residues. As concerns this clone: Its antigen is as yet unknown.

This clonotype originated in a woman aged 25 to 39 in good health and a related stem cell transplant donor. Specimen: PBMCs. The rearrangement links TRBV9 to TRBJ1-3, with D possibly matching TRBD1 (5 bases). The CDR3 DNA is TGTGCCAGCAGCGAATTGACCTCAGGGAACACCATATATTTT. This sequence encodes CASSELTSGNTIYF.